This T cell receptor beta chain is drawn from a study of PD-1 blockade in classical Hodgkin lymphoma. The study's findings and limits: Diversity similar to that of newly diagnosed patients was seen at baseline in complete responders. Individuals initiating nivolumab under 1 year after ASCT were excluded.

With respect to this clone: Its antigen is unidentified.

Relapse was seen in all patients after autologous stem cell transplantation, and brentuximab vedotin exposure was variable. CDR1 is SGHRS and CDR2 is YFSETQ in the germline V gene. V was cut by 4 bases and J by 1 base, with 11 bases left in between. The CDR3 is 14 residues long. Produced via immunoSEQ multiplex PCR; TCRdb's table is partial and in-frame only. The sample holds 10,000 to 14,000 clones, roughly 80% seen once. The sample in question was peripheral blood mononuclear cells (PBMCs), obtained at baseline. The chain couples TRBV5-1 to TRBJ1-1; D perhaps matches TRBD1 (6 bases). The sequence derives from a human donor with classical Hodgkin lymphoma. CDR3 sequence: CASSVDSRNTEAFF. Here the CDR3 DNA reads TGCGCCAGCAGCGTGGACAGCAGGAACACTGAAGCTTTCTTT. The full variable domain, completed using reference TRBV5-1 and TRBJ1-1, is KAGVTQTPRYLIKTRGQQVTLSCSPISGHRSVSWYQQTPGQGLQFLFEYFSETQRNKGNFPGRFSGRQFSNSRSEMNVSTLELGDSALYLCASSVDSRNTEAFFGQGTRLTVV.